This TCR beta chain was captured by sequencing in a study of T cell clonotyping in hematopoietic cell transplantation. The table came from immunoSEQ multiplex PCR; TCRdb's copy has only in-frame clones and leaves some out. In the table there are around 8,400 clones, approximately 88% of which are singletons. Trimming pared 5 bases from V and 1 base from J, leaving 11 bases between. The CDR3 runs to 15 residues. CDR1 is SGHNT and CDR2 is YENEEA in the germline V gene. Study-wide findings and caveats: Higher Inverse Simpson Index values in graft donor and pretransplant recipient predicted broader posttransplant TCR diversity.

By share of the sample, this clone is large (0.1 to 1%). What it recognizes is unknown. Other DNA sequences in the sample encode the same CDR3. Sequenced material: peripheral blood mononuclear cells, taken at the time of graft-versus-host disease after allogeneic stem cell transplant. The genes are TRBV11-3 and TRBJ2-2, with D perhaps TRBD2 (7 bases). The TCR was taken from a male patient aged 60-70 years who had an allogeneic stem cell transplant from a related donor, so the T cells may come from the graft donor. Some clones in this sample may be carry-over from other donors' samples. The CDR3: CASSPRGGNTGELFF. The DNA for the CDR3 is TGTGCCAGCAGCCCAAGGGGGGGGAACACCGGGGAGCTGTTTTTT.